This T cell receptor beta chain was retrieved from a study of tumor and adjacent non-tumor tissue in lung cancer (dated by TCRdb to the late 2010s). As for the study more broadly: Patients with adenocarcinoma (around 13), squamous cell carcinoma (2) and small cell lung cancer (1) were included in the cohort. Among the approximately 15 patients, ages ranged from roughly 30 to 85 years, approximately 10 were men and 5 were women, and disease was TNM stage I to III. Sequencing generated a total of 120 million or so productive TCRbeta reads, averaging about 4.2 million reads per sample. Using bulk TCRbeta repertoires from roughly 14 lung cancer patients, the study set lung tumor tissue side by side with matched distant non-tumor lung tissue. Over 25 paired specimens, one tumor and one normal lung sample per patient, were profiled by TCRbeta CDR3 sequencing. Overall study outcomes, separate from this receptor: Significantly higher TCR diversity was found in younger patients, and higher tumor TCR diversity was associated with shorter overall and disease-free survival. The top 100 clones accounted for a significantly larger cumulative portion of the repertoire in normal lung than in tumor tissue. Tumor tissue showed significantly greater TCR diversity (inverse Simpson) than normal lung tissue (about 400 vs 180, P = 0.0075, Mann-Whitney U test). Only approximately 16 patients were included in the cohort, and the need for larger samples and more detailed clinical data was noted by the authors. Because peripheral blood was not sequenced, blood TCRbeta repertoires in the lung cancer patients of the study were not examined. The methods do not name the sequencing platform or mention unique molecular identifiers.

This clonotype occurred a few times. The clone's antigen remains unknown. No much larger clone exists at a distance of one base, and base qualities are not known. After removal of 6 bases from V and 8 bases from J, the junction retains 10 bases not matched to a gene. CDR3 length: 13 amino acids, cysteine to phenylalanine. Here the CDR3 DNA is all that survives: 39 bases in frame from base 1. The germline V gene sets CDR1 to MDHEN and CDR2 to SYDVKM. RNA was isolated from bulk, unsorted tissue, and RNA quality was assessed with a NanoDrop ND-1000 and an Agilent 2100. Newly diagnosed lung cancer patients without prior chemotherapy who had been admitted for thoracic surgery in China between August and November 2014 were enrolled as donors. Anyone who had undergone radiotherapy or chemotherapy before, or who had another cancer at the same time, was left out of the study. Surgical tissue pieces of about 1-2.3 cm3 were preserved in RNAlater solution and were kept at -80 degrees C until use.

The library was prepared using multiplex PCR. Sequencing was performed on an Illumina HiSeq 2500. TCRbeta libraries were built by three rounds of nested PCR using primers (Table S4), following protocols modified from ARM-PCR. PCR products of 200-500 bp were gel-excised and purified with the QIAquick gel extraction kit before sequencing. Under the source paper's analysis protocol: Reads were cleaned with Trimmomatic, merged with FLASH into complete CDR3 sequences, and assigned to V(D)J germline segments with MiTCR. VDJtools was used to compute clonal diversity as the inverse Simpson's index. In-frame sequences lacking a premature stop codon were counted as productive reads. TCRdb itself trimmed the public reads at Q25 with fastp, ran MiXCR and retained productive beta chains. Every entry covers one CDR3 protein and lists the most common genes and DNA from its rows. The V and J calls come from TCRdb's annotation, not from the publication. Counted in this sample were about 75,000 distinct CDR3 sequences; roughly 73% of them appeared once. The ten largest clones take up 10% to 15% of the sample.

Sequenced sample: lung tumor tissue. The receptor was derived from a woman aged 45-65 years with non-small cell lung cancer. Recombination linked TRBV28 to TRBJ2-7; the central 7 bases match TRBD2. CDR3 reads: CASRTGTNHKQYF. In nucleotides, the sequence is TGTGCCAGCAGAACCGGGACTAACCACAAGCAGTACTTC.